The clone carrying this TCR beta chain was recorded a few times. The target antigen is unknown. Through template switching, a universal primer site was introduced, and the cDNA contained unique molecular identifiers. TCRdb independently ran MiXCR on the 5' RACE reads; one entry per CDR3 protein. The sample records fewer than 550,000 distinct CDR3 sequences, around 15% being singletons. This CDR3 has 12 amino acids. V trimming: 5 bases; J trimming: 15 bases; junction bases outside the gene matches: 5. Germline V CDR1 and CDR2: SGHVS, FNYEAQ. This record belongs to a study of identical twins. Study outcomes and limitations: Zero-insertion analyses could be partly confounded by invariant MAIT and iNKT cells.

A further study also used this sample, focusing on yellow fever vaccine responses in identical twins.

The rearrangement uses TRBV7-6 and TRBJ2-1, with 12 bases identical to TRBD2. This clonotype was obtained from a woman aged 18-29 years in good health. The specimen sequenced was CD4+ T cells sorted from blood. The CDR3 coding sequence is TGTGCCAGCAGCCCGACTAGCGGGAGACTGTTCTTC. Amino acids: CASSPTSGRLFF.